Reported below is one T cell receptor (beta chain). Its specificity is unknown. Individuals having autoimmune disease history or systemic immunosuppression were not enrolled. Cycle 7 day 1, cycle 4 day 1, and baseline were the timepoints at which blood was sampled. The sample comes from a study of OX40 agonist ivuxolimab in advanced cancers. As for the study in general: Ivuxolimab is an agonistic anti-OX40 (CD134) antibody, and patients were treated with it. Study-wide findings and caveats: On average, a greater number of expanded clones characterised CD8+ T cells relative to CD4+.

There are 17 residues in the CDR3. The ends lost 0 bases at V and 6 bases at J; junction bases unmatched: 8. Germline V lookup: CDR1 KGHSH, CDR2 LQKENI. Assay: immunoSEQ multiplex PCR; the TCRdb copy retains only in-frame clones and omits some. The sample yields 80,000 to 95,000 clones, 88% seen once. The chain is built from TRBV18 and TRBJ2-1; 10 bases agree with TRBD2. The TCR was taken from an adult with an advanced solid tumor such as melanoma, head and neck, liver or kidney cancer. Here the sequenced sample was CD4+ or CD8+ T cells sorted from blood, taken in a trial of the OX40 agonist ivuxolimab. The CDR3 DNA reads as TGTGCCAGCTCACCACCGAGCGGGAGGGCCATTCGCAATGAGCAGTTCTTC. It codes for CASSPPSGRAIRNEQFF.